Each of the 5 T cell receptor beta chains below was sequenced from the same sample in a study of blood T cell repertoires in COVID-19. This table comes from immunoSEQ multiplex PCR, and its TCRdb copy is limited to in-frame clones, with some not included. This table has fewer than 450,000 clones, about 87% appearing once. Sequencing input: peripheral blood. The receptors were gathered from a woman between 50 and 59 years old with COVID-19, enrolled during active disease.

The chain is built from TRBV18 and TRBJ2-5; D possibly corresponds to TRBD2 (5 bases). V shed 2 bases and J shed 3 bases, with 10 bases lying between them. This CDR3 is 14 amino acids long. Per the germline V gene, CDR1 is KGHSH and CDR2 is LQKENI. The CDR3 DNA reads TGTGCCAGCTCACCAAGGGTGCGGGAAGAGACCCAGTACTTC. Translated, it gives CASSPRVREETQYF.

The gene calls are TRBV6-5 and TRBJ1-2, with 8 bases aligning to TRBD1. The CDR3 length is 14 residues. Looked up from germline, CDR1 is MNHEY and CDR2 is SVGAGI. V was clipped by 6 bases and J by 8 bases; unmatched bases: 11. The CDR3: CASRDRGIERGYTF. The CDR3 DNA sequence: TGTGCCAGCAGAGACAGGGGAATTGAGCGAGGCTACACCTTC.

This clone has a handful of counts. The V gene is TRBV4-2, the J gene TRBJ2-5; possible D gene TRBD2, 6 bases. The CDR3 length is 16 residues. Germline V CDR1 and CDR2: LGHNA, YNFKEQ. The V gene lost 4 bases and the J gene lost 5 bases, with 20 bases spanning the gap. CDR3 loop: CASSLTGTPGLETQYF. In DNA form, the CDR3 reads TGTGCCAGCAGCCTTACCGGGACTCCGGGATTGGAGACCCAGTACTTC.

The chain combines TRBV10-3 with TRBJ2-7; D is unresolved. This CDR3 contains 12 residues. From germline, CDR1 is ENHRY and CDR2 SYGVKD. V shed 8 bases and J shed 4 bases, with 12 bases lying between them. The CDR3 DNA follows: TGTGCCATCGTCCAAGTCAGGTACGAGCAGTACTTC. Its protein is CAIVQVRYEQYF.

This clone was seen only a few times. The genes are TRBV30 and TRBJ1-6, with unresolved D. The CDR3 runs to 13 residues. The germline V gene encodes CDR1 GTSNPN and CDR2 SVGIG (reference sequence). Between the trimmed V and J ends, which lost 1 base and 10 bases, there was a span of 11 bases. This CDR3 reads CAWSGTAGSPLHF. The DNA for the CDR3 is TGTGCCTGGAGTGGTACAGCAGGATCACCCCTCCACTTT.